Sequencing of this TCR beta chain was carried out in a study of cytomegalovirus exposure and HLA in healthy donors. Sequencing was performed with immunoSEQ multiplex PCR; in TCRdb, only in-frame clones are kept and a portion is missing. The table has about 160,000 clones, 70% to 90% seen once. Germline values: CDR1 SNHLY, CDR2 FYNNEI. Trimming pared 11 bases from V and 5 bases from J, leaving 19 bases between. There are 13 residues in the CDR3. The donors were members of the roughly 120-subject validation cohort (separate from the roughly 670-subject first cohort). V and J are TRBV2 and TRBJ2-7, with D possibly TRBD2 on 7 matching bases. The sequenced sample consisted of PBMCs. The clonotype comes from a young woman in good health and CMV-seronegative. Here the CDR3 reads CARPGGARDEQYF. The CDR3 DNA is TGTGCCCGCCCTGGGGGGGCGCGCGACGAGCAGTACTTC.